This T cell receptor beta chain came from a study of blood T cell repertoires in COVID-19. The CDR3 has 15 residues. V lost 10 bases to trimming and J lost 0 bases; unmatched junction nucleotides: 12. Germline CDR1 is LNHDA and CDR2 is SQIVND (reference sequence). Data came from immunoSEQ multiplex PCR; TCRdb stores just in-frame clones and leaves some out. This table holds under 170,000 clones, 65% to 90% found once. This sequence joins TRBV19 and TRBJ2-7, with TRBD1 identical over 7 bases. This TCR was recovered from a man between 65 and 79 years old with acute or convalescent COVID-19. Sequenced: peripheral blood. The CDR3 reads CATASQQGSSYEQYF. CDR3 nucleotide sequence: TGTGCCACAGCCTCCCAACAGGGGAGCTCCTACGAGCAGTACTTC.